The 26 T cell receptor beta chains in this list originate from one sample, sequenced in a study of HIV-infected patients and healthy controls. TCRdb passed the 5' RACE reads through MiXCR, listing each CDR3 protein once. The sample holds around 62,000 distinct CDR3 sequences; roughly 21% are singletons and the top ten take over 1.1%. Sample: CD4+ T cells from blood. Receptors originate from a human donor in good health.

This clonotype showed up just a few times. The CDR3 DNA follows: TGTGCCAGTACCCGGGCAAGGGTTAGCAATCAGCCCCAGCATTTT. This sequence encodes CASTRARVSNQPQHF. The rearrangement links TRBV19 to TRBJ1-5, with D hard to call. The length of the CDR3 is 15 residues. Germline CDR1 and CDR2: LNHDA and SQIVND (reference sequence). Trimming shortened V by 7 bases and J by 0 bases, and 13 bases separated the two germline ends.

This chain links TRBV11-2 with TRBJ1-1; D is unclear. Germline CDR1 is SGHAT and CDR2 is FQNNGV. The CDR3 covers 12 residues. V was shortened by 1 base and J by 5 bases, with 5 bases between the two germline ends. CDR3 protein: CASSLGLTEAFF. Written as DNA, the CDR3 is TGTGCCAGCAGCTTAGGACTAACTGAAGCTTTCTTT.

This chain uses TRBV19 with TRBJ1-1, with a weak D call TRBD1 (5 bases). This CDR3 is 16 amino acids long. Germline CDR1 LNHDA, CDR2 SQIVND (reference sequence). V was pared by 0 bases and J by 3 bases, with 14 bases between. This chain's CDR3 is CASSIDPGGVDTEAFF. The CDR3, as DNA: TGTGCCAGTAGTATAGATCCTGGGGGAGTGGACACTGAAGCTTTCTTT. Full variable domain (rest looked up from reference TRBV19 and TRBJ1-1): DGGITQSPKYLFRKEGQNVTLSCEQNLNHDAMYWYRQDPGQGLRLIYYSQIVNDFQKGDIAEGYSVSREKKESFPLTVTSAQKNPTAFYLCASSIDPGGVDTEAFFGQGTRLTVV.

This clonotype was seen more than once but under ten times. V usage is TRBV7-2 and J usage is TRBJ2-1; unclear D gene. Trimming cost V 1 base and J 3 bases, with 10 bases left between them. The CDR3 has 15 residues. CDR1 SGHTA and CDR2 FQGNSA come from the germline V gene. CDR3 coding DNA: TGTGCCAGCAGCTTAGGGCCCGGAGTCTACAATGAGCAGTTCTTC. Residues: CASSLGPGVYNEQFF.

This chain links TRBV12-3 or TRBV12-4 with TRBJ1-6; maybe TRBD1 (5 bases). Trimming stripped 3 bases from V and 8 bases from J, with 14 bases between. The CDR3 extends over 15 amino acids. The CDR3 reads CASSFRAGLHSPLHF. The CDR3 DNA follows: TGTGCCAGCAGTTTCAGGGCGGGACTGCATTCACCCCTCCACTTT.

As DNA, the CDR3 is TGTGCCAGCTCACCCCGGGAGGGAGCCTACGAGCAGTACTTC. This codes for CASSPREGAYEQYF. The chain links TRBV18 to TRBJ2-7; 8 bases are shared with TRBD2. The CDR3 has 14 amino acids. Losses at the gene ends were 3 bases for V and 2 bases for J; bases not matched to a gene: 3. Germline CDR1 KGHSH, CDR2 LQKENI.

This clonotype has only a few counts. The CDR3: CASESSGNTIYF. The CDR3 nucleotides are TGTGCCAGCGAAAGCTCTGGAAACACCATATATTTT. The V gene is TRBV6-5, the J gene TRBJ1-3; D gene uncertain. The CDR3 spans 12 residues. Germline V gene sequence: CDR1 MNHEY, CDR2 SVGAGI. Trimming left V 8 bases short and J 0 bases short, with 5 bases between.

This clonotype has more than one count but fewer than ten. Written as DNA, the CDR3 is TGTGCCAGCAGCTTCCGGGACAGGGCTGAAGCTTTCTTT. Residues: CASSFRDRAEAFF. The chain links TRBV11-1 to TRBJ1-1, with 9 bases lining up with TRBD1. The CDR3 is 13 amino acids. J gave up 6 bases and V 3 bases, and 2 bases lay outside the gene matches. Per germline, CDR1 SGHAT and CDR2 FQDESV (reference sequence).

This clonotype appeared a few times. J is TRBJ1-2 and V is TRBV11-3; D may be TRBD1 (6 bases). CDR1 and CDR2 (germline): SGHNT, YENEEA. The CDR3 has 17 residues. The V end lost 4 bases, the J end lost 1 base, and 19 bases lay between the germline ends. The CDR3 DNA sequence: TGTGCCAGCAGCTCAACAGGGAGAACTTTGAATAACTATGGCTACACCTTC. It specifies CASSSTGRTLNNYGYTF. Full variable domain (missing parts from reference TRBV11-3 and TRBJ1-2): EAGVVQSPRYKIIEKKQPVAFWCNPISGHNTLYWYLQNLGQGPELLIRYENEEAVDDSQLPKDRFSAERLKGVDSTLKIQPAELGDSAVYLCASSSTGRTLNNYGYTFGSGTRLTVV.

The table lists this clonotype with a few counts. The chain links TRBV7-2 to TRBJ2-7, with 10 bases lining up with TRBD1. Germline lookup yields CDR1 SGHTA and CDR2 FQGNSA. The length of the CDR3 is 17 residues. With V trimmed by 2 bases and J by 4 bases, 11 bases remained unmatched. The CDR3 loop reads CASSLSPTWTGGYEQYF. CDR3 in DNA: TGTGCCAGCAGCTTAAGCCCTACCTGGACAGGGGGATACGAGCAGTACTTC.

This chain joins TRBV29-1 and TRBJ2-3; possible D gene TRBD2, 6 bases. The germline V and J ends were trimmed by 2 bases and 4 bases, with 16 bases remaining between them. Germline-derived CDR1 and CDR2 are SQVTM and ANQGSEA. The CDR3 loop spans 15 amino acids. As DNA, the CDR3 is TGCAGCGTTGAAAAAGGCGGGACTTCACCAGATACGCAGTATTTT. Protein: CSVEKGGTSPDTQYF.

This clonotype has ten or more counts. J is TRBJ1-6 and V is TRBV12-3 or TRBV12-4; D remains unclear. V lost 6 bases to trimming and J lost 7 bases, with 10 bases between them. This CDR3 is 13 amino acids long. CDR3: CASSLTLNSPLHF. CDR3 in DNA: TGTGCCAGCAGCTTGACCTTGAATTCACCCCTCCACTTT.

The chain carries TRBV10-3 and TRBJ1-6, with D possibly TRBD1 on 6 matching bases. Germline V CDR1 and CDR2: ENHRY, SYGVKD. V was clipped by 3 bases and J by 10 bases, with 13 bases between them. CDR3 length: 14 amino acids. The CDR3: CAISEGRGASPLHF. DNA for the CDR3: TGTGCCATCAGTGAAGGACGGGGGGCGTCACCCCTCCACTTT.

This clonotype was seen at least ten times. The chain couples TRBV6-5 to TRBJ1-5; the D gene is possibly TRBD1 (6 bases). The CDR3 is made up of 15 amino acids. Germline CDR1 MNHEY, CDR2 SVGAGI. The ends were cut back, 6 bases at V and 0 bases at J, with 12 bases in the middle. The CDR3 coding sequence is TGTGCCAGCAGCCCTACAGGGTATAGCAATCAGCCCCAGCATTTT. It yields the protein CASSPTGYSNQPQHF.

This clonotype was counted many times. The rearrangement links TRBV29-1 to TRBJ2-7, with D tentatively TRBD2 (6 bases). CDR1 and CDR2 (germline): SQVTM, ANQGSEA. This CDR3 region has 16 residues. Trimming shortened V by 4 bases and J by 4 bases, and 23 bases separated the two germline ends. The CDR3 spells CSVVTAEGSGRYEQYF. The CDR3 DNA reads TGCAGCGTTGTTACAGCGGAGGGCAGTGGCAGGTACGAGCAGTACTTC.

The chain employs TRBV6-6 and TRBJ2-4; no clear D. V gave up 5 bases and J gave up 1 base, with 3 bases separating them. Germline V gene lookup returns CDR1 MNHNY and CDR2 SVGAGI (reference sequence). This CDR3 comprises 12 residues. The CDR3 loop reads CASSRAKNIQYF. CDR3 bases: TGTGCCAGCAGTCGGGCCAAAAACATTCAGTACTTC.

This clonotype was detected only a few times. CDR3 coding DNA: TGTGCCAGCAGCTTACAAGAAGCGGGAGCTGGGGCCAACGTCCTGACTTTC. Translating it yields CASSLQEAGAGANVLTF. The V call is TRBV7-2, the J call TRBJ2-6; 8 bases fit TRBD2. V trimming: 2 bases; J trimming: 2 bases; junction bases outside the gene matches: 5. CDR1 SGHTA and CDR2 FQGNSA come from the germline V gene. The CDR3 loop spans 17 amino acids.

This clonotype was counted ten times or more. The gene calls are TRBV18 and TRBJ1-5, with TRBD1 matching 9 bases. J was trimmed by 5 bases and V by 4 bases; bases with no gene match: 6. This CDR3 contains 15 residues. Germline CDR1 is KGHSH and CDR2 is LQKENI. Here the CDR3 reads CASSLGTGSDQPQHF. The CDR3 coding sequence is TGTGCCAGCTCACTTGGGACAGGGTCCGATCAGCCCCAGCATTTT. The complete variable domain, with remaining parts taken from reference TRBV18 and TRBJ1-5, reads NAGVMQNPRHLVRRRGQEARLRCSPMKGHSHVYWYRQLPEEGLKFMVYLQKENIIDESGMPKERFSAEFPKEGPSILRIQQVVRGDSAAYFCASSLGTGSDQPQHFGDGTRLSIL.

CDR3 protein: CATSGVKGQAKSSYNEQFF. In DNA, the CDR3 is TGTGCCACCAGTGGGGTAAAGGGGCAGGCGAAAAGCTCCTACAATGAGCAGTTCTTC. This sequence joins TRBV24-1 and TRBJ2-1; the D gene is possibly TRBD1 (5 bases). Trimming shortened V by 5 bases and J by 0 bases, and 22 bases separated the two germline ends. Germline lookup yields CDR1 KGHDR and CDR2 SFDVKD. This CDR3 contains 19 residues.

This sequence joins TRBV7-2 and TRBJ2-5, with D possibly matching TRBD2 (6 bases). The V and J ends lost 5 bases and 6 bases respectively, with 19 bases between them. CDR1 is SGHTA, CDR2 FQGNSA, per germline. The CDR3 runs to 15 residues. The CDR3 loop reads CASSRARWGGQTQYF. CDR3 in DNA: TGTGCCAGCAGCCGAGCCCGTTGGGGAGGTCAGACCCAGTACTTC. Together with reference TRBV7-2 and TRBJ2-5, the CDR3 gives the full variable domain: GAGVSQSPSNKVTEKGKDVELRCDPISGHTALYWYRQSLGQGLEFLIYFQGNSAPDKSGLPSDRFSAERTGGSVSTLTIQRTQQEDSAVYLCASSRARWGGQTQYFGPGTRLLVL.

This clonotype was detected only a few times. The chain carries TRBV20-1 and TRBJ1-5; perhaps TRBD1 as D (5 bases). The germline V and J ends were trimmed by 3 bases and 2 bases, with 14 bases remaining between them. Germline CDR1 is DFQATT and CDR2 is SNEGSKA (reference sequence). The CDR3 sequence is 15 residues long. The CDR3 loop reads CSASLRVTGNQPQHF. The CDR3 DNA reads TGCAGTGCTAGTCTCAGGGTTACTGGCAATCAGCCCCAGCATTTT.

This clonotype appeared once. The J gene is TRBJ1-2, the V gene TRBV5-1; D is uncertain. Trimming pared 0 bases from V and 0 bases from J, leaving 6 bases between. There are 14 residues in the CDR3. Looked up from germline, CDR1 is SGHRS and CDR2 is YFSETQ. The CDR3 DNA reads TGCGCCAGCAGCTTGGACACTCCTAACTATGGCTACACCTTC. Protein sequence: CASSLDTPNYGYTF.

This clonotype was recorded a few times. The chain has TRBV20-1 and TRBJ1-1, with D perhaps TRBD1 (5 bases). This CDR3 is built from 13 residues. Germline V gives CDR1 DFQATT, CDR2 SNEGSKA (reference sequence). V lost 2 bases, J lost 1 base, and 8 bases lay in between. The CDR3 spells CSARPDRNTEAFF. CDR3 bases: TGCAGTGCTAGACCCGACAGGAACACTGAAGCTTTCTTT.

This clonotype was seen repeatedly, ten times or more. The CDR3 region has the DNA TGTGCCAGCAGTTACGAGACAGGGCGGAACACCGGGGAGCTGTTTTTT. Its protein product is CASSYETGRNTGELFF. This chain links TRBV6-6 with TRBJ2-2; TRBD1 matches at 7 bases. CDR1 and CDR2 (germline): MNHNY, SVGAGI (reference sequence). CDR3 length: 16 residues. J lost 1 base, V lost 2 bases, and 4 bases had no gene match.

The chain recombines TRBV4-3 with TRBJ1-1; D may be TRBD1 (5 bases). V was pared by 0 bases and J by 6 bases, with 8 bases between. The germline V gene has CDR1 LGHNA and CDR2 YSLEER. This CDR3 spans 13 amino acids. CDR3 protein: CASSQDPRAEAFF. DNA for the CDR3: TGCGCCAGCAGCCAAGACCCCAGGGCTGAAGCTTTCTTT.

The CDR3 reads CASSEQGLHTEAFF. For the CDR3, the DNA is TGTGCCAGCAGTGAACAGGGCCTCCACACTGAAGCTTTCTTT. The chain uses TRBV6-2 or TRBV6-3 and TRBJ1-1, with a tentative D call TRBD1 (6 bases). Deletions cut 5 bases from V and 3 bases from J, with 13 bases between. Germline V gene sequence: CDR1 MNHEY, CDR2 SVGEGT. This CDR3 spans 14 amino acids.